These 24 T cell receptor beta chains were sequenced from one sample in a study of blood T cells in healthy people across ages. A second PCR of roughly 7 to 11 cycles used a sample-barcoded 5' primer and a J-beta primer mix. TCRdb re-called the 5' RACE reads through MiXCR, storing one row per CDR3 protein. This table has more than 1.4 million distinct CDR3 sequences, roughly 45% appearing once. The sequencing input was blood. All receptors come from a woman aged 18-30 years in good health.

Here the CDR3 reads CASSFPLETGASGEQYF. The CDR3 coding sequence is TGTGCCAGCAGTTTCCCGCTTGAGACAGGGGCCTCGGGGGAGCAGTACTTC. The V call is TRBV28, the J call TRBJ2-7, with TRBD1 matching 8 bases. V was pared by 3 bases and J by 7 bases, with 17 bases of the junction left unmatched. Per the germline V gene, CDR1 is MDHEN and CDR2 is SYDVKM. The CDR3 runs to 17 residues.

This clonotype was counted a few times. This chain connects TRBV3-1 to TRBJ2-1, with 8 bases lining up with TRBD2. Germline V gene data show CDR1 as LGHDT and CDR2 as YNNKEL (reference sequence). After removal of 0 bases from V and 4 bases from J, the junction contained 5 bases not matched to a gene. The CDR3 is 16 residues long. The DNA of the CDR3 is TGTGCCAGCAGCCAAGAGGTTAGCGGGGATTACAATGAGCAGTTCTTC. Translation gives CASSQEVSGDYNEQFF.

With respect to this clonotype: One end of the junction fails to match germline, which may point to a read error. This chain joins TRBV6-5 and TRBJ2-5; 9 positions match TRBD2. CDR3 length: 17 amino acids. The V gene's germline CDR1 is MNHEY and CDR2 SVGAGI. CDR3 loop: CACSYSSSGEYQETQYF. As DNA, the CDR3 is TGTGCCTGCAGTTACTCCTCTAGCGGGGAGTACCAAGAGACCCAGTACTTC.

A note on this clonotype: At one end, the junction sequence differs from germline, possibly due to a read error. This chain joins TRBV27 and TRBJ2-4, with 11 bases matching TRBD2. With the DNA end fitting TRBJ2-7 better, the J assignment may be wrong. The germline CDR1 and CDR2 sequences are MNHEY and SMNVEV (reference sequence). CDR3 length: 16 residues. CDR3 sequence (DNA): TGTACCAGCAGTCCAGGGGGACTAGCGGAAAACTACGAGCAGTACTTC. This codes for CTSSPGGLAENYEQYF.

To note about this clonotype: One base away lies a much larger clone, so this may be a sequencing read error. The rearrangement joins TRBV6-1 to TRBJ2-1, with D tentatively TRBD2 (6 bases). Germline values: CDR1 MNHNS, CDR2 SASEGT. The length of the CDR3 is 15 residues. The DNA for the CDR3 is TGTGCCAGCAGTGAAGAGAGCGGGTGGTACAATGAGCGGTTCTTC. Translated: CASSEESGWYNERFF.

The gene calls are TRBV20-1 and TRBJ2-3, with 7 bases matching TRBD2. In germline, CDR1 is DFQATT, CDR2 SNEGSKA (reference sequence). V gave up 8 bases and J gave up 4 bases; unmatched junction bases: 12. This CDR3 comprises 14 residues. The CDR3 DNA is TGCAGTACTTTTCCCGCGGGAGAGCCAGATACGCAGTATTTT. Its translation: CSTFPAGEPDTQYF.

This clonotype showed up just a few times. This chain uses TRBV11-2 with TRBJ1-5; the match to TRBD1 covers 8 bases. The CDR3 spans 17 residues. Germline CDR1 reads SGHAT; CDR2 reads FQNNGV. J lost 6 bases, V lost 0 bases, and 10 bases had no gene match. CDR3 sequence: CASSLEPGRGLAQPQHF. The CDR3 nucleotides read TGTGCCAGCAGCTTAGAACCCGGCAGGGGGCTTGCTCAGCCCCAGCATTTT.

The chain employs TRBV6-2 or TRBV6-3 and TRBJ2-7; D is tentatively TRBD1 or TRBD2 (5 bases each). Germline V lookup: CDR1 MNHEY, CDR2 SVGEGT. V lost 7 bases and J 2 bases, leaving 18 bases between the germline ends. The CDR3 is made up of 15 amino acids. This CDR3 reads CASTGTLRVTYEQYF. For the CDR3, the DNA is TGTGCCAGCACAGGGACCCTAAGGGTAACCTACGAGCAGTACTTC.

The chain uses TRBV12-3 or TRBV12-4 and TRBJ1-1; D remains ambiguous. Trimming removed 2 bases at V and 8 bases at J, with 9 bases between. This CDR3 contains 12 residues. The CDR3, as DNA: TGTGCCAGCAGTTTACGGTCGGTAGAAGCTTTCTTT. Residues: CASSLRSVEAFF.

This clonotype was detected only once. V usage is TRBV20-1 and J usage is TRBJ2-7; 10 bases align to TRBD1. J lost 7 bases, V lost 0 bases, and 9 bases had no gene match. The germline gives CDR1 DFQATT, CDR2 SNEGSKA (reference sequence). The CDR3 is 15 amino acids. CDR3 in amino acids: CSARDVRQGANEQYF. CDR3 DNA sequence: TGCAGTGCTAGAGACGTCCGACAGGGGGCGAATGAGCAGTACTTC.

V is TRBV18 and J is TRBJ1-4; D is unresolved. The CDR3 is 17 amino acids. CDR1 and CDR2 (germline): KGHSH, LQKENI. V was shortened by 0 bases and J by 2 bases, with 13 bases between the two germline ends. The CDR3 bases are TGTGCCAGCTCACCACCGGTGACCGGTGGGACTAATGAAAAACTGTTTTTT. Encoded protein: CASSPPVTGGTNEKLFF.

The rearrangement links TRBV6-5 to TRBJ2-1, with D perhaps assigned TRBD1 or TRBD2 (6 bases each). This CDR3 has 15 amino acids. With 6 bases removed from V and 6 bases from J, the gap between germline ends came to 18 bases. The germline gives CDR1 MNHEY, CDR2 SVGAGI. CDR3 sequence reads: CASSPGQGRINEQFF. CDR3 DNA: TGTGCCAGCAGCCCTGGGCAGGGGAGGATCAATGAGCAGTTCTTC.

The CDR3 bases are TGTGCCAGCAGTTCAACGGGACAGGCCCTCTTGGCCCAGCATTTT. This sequence encodes CASSSTGQALLAQHF. This rearrangement joins TRBV12-3 or TRBV12-4 to TRBJ1-5, with TRBD1 matching over 8 bases. V was pared by 4 bases and J by 11 bases, with 13 bases of the junction left unmatched. CDR3 size: 15 residues.

The chain combines TRBV2 with TRBJ2-3, with D possibly called TRBD1 or TRBD2 (5 bases each). V was pared by 1 base and J by 5 bases, with 10 bases between. The CDR3 is made up of 14 amino acids. The V gene's germline CDR1 is SNHLY and CDR2 FYNNEI. CDR3 DNA sequence: TGTGCCAGCAGTGAAGAGGGACGGGTAGATACGCAGTATTTT. Amino acids: CASSEEGRVDTQYF.

The chain has TRBV7-2 and TRBJ2-7; the D gene could be TRBD1 or TRBD2 (5 bases each). Germline V gene sequence: CDR1 SGHTA, CDR2 FQGNSA. Trimming stripped 5 bases from V and 4 bases from J, with 15 bases between. The CDR3 extends over 14 amino acids. The CDR3 nucleotides are TGTGCCAGCAGCGCCGGGACCCGTGCTTACGAGCAGTACTTC. Translated: CASSAGTRAYEQYF.

This clonotype was detected once. The chain recombines TRBV20-1 with TRBJ1-2, with D possibly matching TRBD1 (5 bases). Trimming stripped 0 bases from V and 3 bases from J, with 17 bases between. CDR3 length: 16 residues. Germline CDR1 and CDR2: DFQATT and SNEGSKA (reference sequence). The CDR3 here is CSARDYLGRDDYGYTF. The CDR3 DNA sequence: TGCAGTGCTAGAGATTACCTCGGCAGGGATGACTATGGCTACACCTTC.

In regard to this clonotype: Sequence at one end of the junction differs from germline and may be a read error. The chain has TRBV6-1 and TRBJ2-1; possible D gene TRBD1, 5 bases. CDR1 and CDR2 from the germline V gene are MNHNS and SASEGT. The CDR3 is made up of 13 amino acids. CDR3 amino acids: CASNPDPDKEQFF. The CDR3 DNA reads as TGTGCCAGCAATCCGGACCCGGACAAGGAGCAGTTCTTC.

This clonotype was detected a few times. The chain has TRBV9 and TRBJ2-5; unclear D gene. CDR3 size: 14 residues. Between the trimmed V and J ends, which lost 0 bases and 5 bases, there was a span of 11 bases. The germline V gene encodes CDR1 SGDLS and CDR2 YYNGEE. CDR3 sequence reads: CASSVGLARETQYF. The CDR3 nucleotides read TGTGCCAGCAGCGTAGGCTTAGCACGGGAGACCCAGTACTTC.

In its sample, this clonotype was seen a few times. This sequence joins TRBV3-1 and TRBJ2-7; D is tentatively TRBD1 or TRBD2 (5 bases each). The germline V gene has CDR1 LGHDT and CDR2 YNNKEL (reference sequence). The CDR3 length is 14 residues. V was clipped by 1 base and J by 3 bases, with 10 bases between them. CDR3 DNA sequence: TGTGCCAGCAGCCAAGGGGACGGACACTACGAGCAGTACTTC. It codes for CASSQGDGHYEQYF.

This clonotype showed up just a few times. J is TRBJ2-7 and V is TRBV12-3 or TRBV12-4; TRBD2 might be the D (5 bases). V dropped 1 base and J dropped 0 bases, with 7 bases sitting between them. The CDR3 consists of 14 residues. The CDR3 DNA reads as TGTGCCAGCAGTTTAGGGACTTTCTCCTACGAGCAGTACTTC. Protein sequence: CASSLGTFSYEQYF.

This clonotype was observed a few times. This chain uses TRBV29-1 with TRBJ2-7, with D uncertain. V lost 4 bases and J 0 bases, leaving 13 bases between the germline ends. The CDR3 is 14 residues long. Germline assignment: CDR1 SQVTM and CDR2 ANQGSEA. DNA of the CDR3: TGCAGCGTTGCAGAGACTTATCCCTCCTACGAGCAGTACTTC. Translated, it gives CSVAETYPSYEQYF.

V is TRBV7-3 and J is TRBJ2-1; D gene unclear. The CDR3 length is 13 residues. Per germline, CDR1 SGHTA and CDR2 FQGTGA. Trimming stripped 5 bases from V and 5 bases from J, with 10 bases between. The CDR3 is CASSPARNNEQFF. The CDR3 DNA reads TGTGCCAGCAGCCCTGCGCGTAACAATGAGCAGTTCTTC.

The chain is built from TRBV12-3 or TRBV12-4 and TRBJ1-2; 11 bases line up with TRBD1. V shed 5 bases and J 8 bases; nucleotides not matched to a gene: 4. CDR3 length equals 13 residues. This CDR3 reads CASSDGTGGGYTF. Written as DNA, the CDR3 is TGTGCCAGCAGTGACGGGACAGGGGGAGGCTACACCTTC.

This clonotype was counted between two and nine times. The chain carries TRBV11-2 and TRBJ2-3; TRBD2 is a possible D gene (7 bases). V gave up 4 bases and J gave up 2 bases, with 19 bases separating them. Germline V gives CDR1 SGHAT, CDR2 FQNNGV. The CDR3 consists of 17 residues. The CDR3 loop reads CASSSGGGDIPTDTQYF. In DNA form, the CDR3 reads TGTGCCAGCAGCTCAGGAGGGGGGGACATACCCACAGATACGCAGTATTTT.